Listed below are T cell receptor beta chains from one sample, sequenced in a study of beta chain features in type 1 diabetes. Using immunoSEQ multiplex PCR, the repertoire was profiled, and TCRdb retains in-frame clones only, with some absent. The sample shows 300,000 to 400,000 clones, approximately 9.9% of them seen only once. Sequencing was carried out using central memory CD4+ T cells from blood. The receptors stem from a man aged 25-45 years with type 1 diabetes. Each CDR3 is given with its conserved first and last residue. Each record gives: J gene, V gene, D gene, clone size, CDR3 DNA, CDR3 protein. A D gene is named only where the DNA matches it firmly. Some rows mark clone size as missing; the rest say once, few, many or name a class of expanded clone.

>TRBJ1-3|TRBV19|.|.
TGTGCCAGTAGTACTGGCTATTCGGGAAACACCATATATTTT
CASSTGYSGNTIYF
>TRBJ2-3|TRBV20-1|.|.
TGCAGTGCTAGACTCACAGATACGCAGTATTTT
CSARLTDTQYF
>TRBJ1-4|TRBV29-1|.|.
TGCAGCGTTAGTACAGGACCAAATGAAAAACTGTTTTTT
CSVSTGPNEKLFF
>TRBJ1-4|TRBV28|TRBD1|.
TGTGCCAGCAGTCCACAGGGGGGCTCTATAAGGGAAAAACTGTTTTTT
CASSPQGGSIREKLFF
>TRBJ2-7|TRBV4-3|.|few
TGCGCCAGCAGCCAAGATGCTATTCCCTCCTACGAGCAGTACTTC
CASSQDAIPSYEQYF
>TRBJ2-4|TRBV2|.|few
TGTGCCAGCAGGCTTGGGGGAGCCAAAAACATTCAGTACTTC
CASRLGGAKNIQYF
>TRBJ2-3|TRBV5-6|TRBD2|.
TGTGCCAGCAGCTTACGGGGGGCAGATACGCAGTATTTT
CASSLRGADTQYF
>TRBJ1-6|TRBV6-5|TRBD1|few
TGTGCCAGCAGTCCCGGACAGGGGCGTTCACCCCTCCACTTT
CASSPGQGRSPLHF
>TRBJ1-1|TRBV30|TRBD1|many
TGTGCCTGGAACAGGGGAGGTGACACTGAAGCTTTCTTT
CAWNRGGDTEAFF
>TRBJ1-5|TRBV5-8|.|.
TGTGCCAGCAGCATCCATCGCGGGGGCGTACAGCCCCAGCATTTT
CASSIHRGGVQPQHF
>TRBJ1-5|TRBV9|.|.
TGTGCCAGCAGCGTAGGTGGCCAGGGCAATCAGCCCCAGCATTTT
CASSVGGQGNQPQHF
>TRBJ1-1|TRBV5-4|.|few
TGTGCCAGCAGCTTGCGGGGGATGGACACTGAAGCTTTCTTT
CASSLRGMDTEAFF
>TRBJ1-5|TRBV18|.|.
TGTGCCAGCTCACCTTGGGCGGGACAGCCCCAGCATTTT
CASSPWAGQPQHF
>TRBJ1-1|TRBV6-5|TRBD1|few
TGTGCCAGCAGTTCGGGACAGATGAACACTGAAGCTTTCTTT
CASSSGQMNTEAFF
>TRBJ2-3|TRBV20-1|.|.
TGCCGTGCTGGGGGCGCAGATACGCAGTATTTT
CRAGGADTQYF
>TRBJ2-7|TRBV6-5|TRBD1|many
TGTGCCAGCAGTCCTAGACAGGGGGCCTACGAGCAGTACTTC
CASSPRQGAYEQYF
>TRBJ2-7|TRBV7-6|TRBD2|.
TGTGCCAGCAGGGCTAGCACGGGGGGAAGCTACGAGCAGTACTTC
CASRASTGGSYEQYF
>TRBJ2-7|TRBV4-3|.|.
TGCGCCAGCAGCCAACACCTTAGCGTTACAACCCGAAACTACGAGCAGTACTTC
CASSQHLSVTTRNYEQYF
>TRBJ2-5|TRBV7-2|TRBD2|.
TGTGCCAGCAGCAAAGCGGGGGGGCGAGGGGAGACCCAGTACTTC
CASSKAGGRGETQYF
>TRBJ1-6|TRBV5-1|TRBD1|few
TGCGCCAGCAGCACTTGGACAGGGCAGGCCCTCCACTTT
CASSTWTGQALHF
>TRBJ1-4|TRBV7-8|.|.
TGTGCCAGCAGCTTAGATCTGGGAGGTTCGGAAAAACTGTTTTTT
CASSLDLGGSEKLFF
>TRBJ2-7|TRBV11-2|TRBD1|many
TGTGCCAGCAGAACAGCGGGGACAGGGCTGTACGAGCAGTACTTC
CASRTAGTGLYEQYF
>TRBJ2-2|TRBV11-2|.|.
TGTGCCAGCAGCTCGCAGGGTTGGGGAAACACCGGGGAGCTGTTTTTT
CASSSQGWGNTGELFF
>TRBJ2-3|TRBV2|.|.
TGTGCCAGCACTCGGCACACTAACACAGATACGCAGTATTTT
CASTRHTNTDTQYF
>TRBJ1-1|TRBV10-3|.|many
TGTGCCATCAGGAAGGTCGGGGATCAAACAGGTGAAGCTTTCTTT
CAIRKVGDQTGEAFF
>TRBJ1-2|TRBV7-2|.|few
TGTGCCAGCAGCTCACCGGGCCTCGTGGGCTATGGCTACACCTTC
CASSSPGLVGYGYTF
>TRBJ2-1|TRBV5-1|.|few
TGCGCCAGCAGCTTTGACACAGGGTTTGCGGATGAGCAGTTCTTC
CASSFDTGFADEQFF
>TRBJ1-1|TRBV30|.|.
TGTGCCTGGAGTCTCACCGGGGGTTTGAACACTGAAGCTTTCTTT
CAWSLTGGLNTEAFF
>TRBJ2-1|TRBV10-1|TRBD2|few
TGCGCCAGCAGTGAACTAGCGGGGGGGGACAATGAGCAGTTCTTC
CASSELAGGDNEQFF
>TRBJ1-1|TRBV4-3|TRBD1|few
TGCGCCAGCAGCCAAGAAAGGAGGGGGACAGGGCTGAGCACTGAAGCTTTCTTT
CASSQERRGTGLSTEAFF
>TRBJ1-4|TRBV10-2|.|.
TGCGCCAGCAGCCCACTACCTCCGCCAGACGAAAAACTGTTTTTT
CASSPLPPPDEKLFF
>TRBJ1-1|TRBV2|.|.
TGTGCCAGCTCAACAGGGCAGAACACTGAAGCTTTCTTT
CASSTGQNTEAFF
>TRBJ1-1|TRBV10-3|TRBD1|few
TGTGCCAGCACGGGACAGGGAGGCACTGAAGCTTTCTTT
CASTGQGGTEAFF
>TRBJ1-6|TRBV9|.|few
TGTGCCAGCAGCGTAGTGTCGGGGAGTAATTCACCCCTCCACTTT
CASSVVSGSNSPLHF
>TRBJ2-4|TRBV11-2|TRBD1|.
TGTGCCAGCAGCCCCTCGTTCTTGACAGGGGTAGCCAAAAACATTCAGTACTTC
CASSPSFLTGVAKNIQYF
>TRBJ2-5|TRBV18|.|.
TGTGCCAGCTCACCACGAGCCGGGGAGCATCAAGAGACCCAGTACTTC
CASSPRAGEHQETQYF
>TRBJ2-3|TRBV10-2|.|few
TGCGCCAGCAGCTCCGGGCCTACGCCGGCAGATACGCAGTATTTT
CASSSGPTPADTQYF
>TRBJ2-3|TRBV10-2|.|.
TGCGCCAGCATCCCCGGGGAGACGGGCACAGATACGCAGTATTTT
CASIPGETGTDTQYF
>TRBJ1-1|TRBV5-1|.|.
TGCGCACCAGCGGGGGTTGGGTGGAGGACTGAAGCTTTCTTT
CAPAGVGWRTEAFF
>TRBJ1-2|TRBV7-2|.|few
TGTGCCAGCAGCTTATCGTCCAGGGTCGATGGCTACACCTTC
CASSLSSRVDGYTF
>TRBJ2-5|TRBV25-1|.|few
TGTGCCAGCAGTGTGACAGGGAGGGGGAGTGAGACCCAGTACTTC
CASSVTGRGSETQYF
>TRBJ2-1|TRBV9|.|.
TGTGCCAGCAACCCCGGAACGGGACTCCTAGAGGTTGAGCAGTTCTTC
CASNPGTGLLEVEQFF
>TRBJ1-3|TRBV4-3|.|few
TGCGCCAGCAGCCAAGAACGTGGAAACACCATATATTTT
CASSQERGNTIYF
>TRBJ1-2|TRBV19|TRBD1|.
TGTGCCAGTAGTTCCTCGGACAGGGGGGCCTATGGCTACACCTTC
CASSSSDRGAYGYTF
>TRBJ1-6|TRBV28|.|few
TGTGCCAGCAGAACTCCGGGGGTCTATAATTCACCCCTCCACTTT
CASRTPGVYNSPLHF
>TRBJ2-7|TRBV7-2|.|few
TGTGCCAGCAGCTCCAGGGGGGGGCAGCAGTACTTC
CASSSRGGQQYF
>TRBJ2-1|TRBV29-1|.|few
TGCAGCGTTGACAGTGGTAGGGTGGATGAGCAGTTCTTC
CSVDSGRVDEQFF
>TRBJ1-1|TRBV18|.|once
TGTGCCAGCTCACCACAAGAAATGGGCGGGATGAACACTGAAGCTTTCTTT
CASSPQEMGGMNTEAFF
>TRBJ1-4|TRBV4-1|.|few
TGCGCCAGCAGCCAAGGCCGGGGGGTGTGGGAGGGACCGGCTAATGAAAAACTGTTTTTT
CASSQGRGVWEGPANEKLFF